The present TCR beta chain was sequenced within a study of regulatory T cells in long-lasting Graves disease. Findings and caveats of the study: Thyroid tissue was not sampled; only peripheral blood was. Persistent patients had a count of shared public clonotypes (under 3,000) that exceeded that of new patients (around 1,000).

The authors built TCR beta libraries using iRepertoire HTBI primers and Arm-PCR of CDR3 regions. Each CDR3 protein gets one entry after TCRdb re-called the multiplex PCR reads with MiXCR. The data contain 300,000 to 400,000 distinct CDR3 sequences, about a sixth of them singletons. CDR3 length: 18 amino acids. The germline V gene encodes CDR1 MNHEY and CDR2 SVGEGT. V lost 0 bases to trimming and J lost 1 base, with 19 bases between them. This clonotype was counted at least ten times. The antigen is unknown. Time point noted: newly diagnosed GD, antithyroid drugs for less than 3 months. The authors made the TCR library using RNA they extracted from PBMCs. Blood from the periphery, approximately 10 milliliters in all, was drawn into EDTA tubes.

V is TRBV6-2 or TRBV6-3 and J is TRBJ2-7, with D maybe TRBD2 (6 bases). The starting material was peripheral blood mononuclear cells (PBMCs), obtained at new diagnosis, from a patient treated with antithyroid drugs. The sequence derives from a female donor with Graves disease. DNA of the CDR3: TGTGCCAGCAGTTACTCGATATTCGGGGGAACCTCTTCCTACGAGCAGTACTTC. Its translation is CASSYSIFGGTSSYEQYF.